The source of this T cell receptor (beta chain) is a study of blood T cell repertoires in COVID-19. About the study: Whether acute or convalescent, the COVID-19 samples came from the United States, Italy and Spain.

As processed by the authors: From reference gene primer amplification, estimates of nucleated cell counts were derived. TCRdb's copy holds only in-frame clones and misses some; the assay was immunoSEQ multiplex PCR. The V and J calls and clone size are taken from that table; D and trimming were inferred from the DNA. The repertoire holds roughly 79,000 clones, roughly four fifths seen once, with around 7.2% in the top ten. Sequencing was done on a sample of peripheral blood. The sequence was collected from a human donor in a cohort sampled during active COVID-19.

The CDR3 loop is CASSLGTGSEAFF. CDR3 DNA sequence: TGTGCCAGCAGTTTGGGGACAGGGAGCGAAGCTTTCTTT. The chain recombines TRBV12-3 or TRBV12-4 with TRBJ1-1, with 9 bases lining up with TRBD1. The length of the CDR3 is 13 residues. V dropped 3 bases and J dropped 8; count of bases not matched to a gene: 4.